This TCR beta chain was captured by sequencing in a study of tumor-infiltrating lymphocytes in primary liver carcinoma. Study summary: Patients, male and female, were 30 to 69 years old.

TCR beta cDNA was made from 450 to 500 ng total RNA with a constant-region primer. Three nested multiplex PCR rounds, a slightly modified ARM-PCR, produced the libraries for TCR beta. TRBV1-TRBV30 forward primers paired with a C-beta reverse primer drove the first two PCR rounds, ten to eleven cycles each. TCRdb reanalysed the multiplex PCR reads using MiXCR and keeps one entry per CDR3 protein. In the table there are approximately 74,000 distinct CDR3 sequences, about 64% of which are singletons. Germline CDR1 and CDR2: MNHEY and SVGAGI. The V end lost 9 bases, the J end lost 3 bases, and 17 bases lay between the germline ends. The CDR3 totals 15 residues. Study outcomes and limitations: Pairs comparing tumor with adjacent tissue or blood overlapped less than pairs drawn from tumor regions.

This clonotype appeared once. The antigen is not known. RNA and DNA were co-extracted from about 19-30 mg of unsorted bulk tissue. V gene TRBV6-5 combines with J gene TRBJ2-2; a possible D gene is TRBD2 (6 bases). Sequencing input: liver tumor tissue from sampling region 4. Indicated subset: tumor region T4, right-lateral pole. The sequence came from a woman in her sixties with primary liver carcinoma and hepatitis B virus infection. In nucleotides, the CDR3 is TGTGCCAGGAGATATGGGGACTCTGACACCGGGGAGCTGTTTTTT. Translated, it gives CARRYGDSDTGELFF.